The 28 T cell receptor beta chains given below trace back to one sample, sequenced in a study of blood T cells in healthy people across ages. Together with a sample-barcoded 5' primer, a J-beta primer mix was included in a second PCR lasting roughly 6 to 12 cycles. A single record per CDR3 protein comes from TCRdb applying MiXCR to the 5' RACE reads. The data contain some 1.6 million distinct CDR3 sequences, around 35% of them singletons. The sample taken for sequencing was blood. The receptors were gathered from a woman in her twenties or thirties in good health.

The rearrangement joins TRBV18 to TRBJ2-7; the match to TRBD2 covers 8 bases. J lost 7 bases, V lost 3 bases, and 8 bases had no gene match. CDR1 and CDR2 (germline): KGHSH, LQKENI. The CDR3 length is 14 residues. The chain's CDR3 is CASSPGVAGWEQYF. The DNA for the CDR3 is TGTGCCAGCTCACCCGGGGTAGCGGGATGGGAGCAGTACTTC.

This chain connects TRBV6-1 to TRBJ2-5, with D possibly matching TRBD1 (7 bases). The CDR3 has 15 amino acids. Trimming took 8 bases from V and 3 from J, leaving 19 bases between them. Germline V CDR1 and CDR2: MNHNS, SASEGT. The chain's CDR3 is CASAGQRLLKETQYF. CDR3 in DNA: TGTGCCAGCGCGGGACAGAGACTCTTGAAAGAGACCCAGTACTTC.

The chain is built from TRBV29-1 and TRBJ2-7, with 8 bases that match TRBD2. V lost 0 bases to trimming and J lost 4 bases; unmatched junction nucleotides: 8. The CDR3 runs 15 residues. Per the germline V gene, CDR1 is SQVTM and CDR2 is ANQGSEA. As DNA, the CDR3 is TGCAGCGTTGAAGAGGGGACTAGGGGTTTTTACGAGCAGTACTTC. Its translation is CSVEEGTRGFYEQYF.

This clonotype was picked up a small number of times. J is TRBJ1-5 and V is TRBV7-2, with TRBD1 identical over 8 bases. CDR1 and CDR2 (germline): SGHTA, FQGNSA. The CDR3 is 15 amino acids. Germline trimming cut 1 base from V and 8 bases from J; bases unmatched to any gene: 7. CDR3 nucleotide sequence: TGTGCCAGCAGCTTAGGGACAGGGCCTAGGGAGCCCCAGCATTTT. Its translation: CASSLGTGPREPQHF.

This chain uses TRBV7-2 with TRBJ2-7; tentatively, D is TRBD2 (5 bases). The CDR3 has 16 residues. V was clipped by 0 bases and J by 1 base, with 13 bases between them. The germline CDR1 and CDR2 sequences are SGHTA and FQGNSA. In DNA, the CDR3 is TGTGCCAGCAGCTTAGCGTTGAGTAGCGTGTCCTACGAGCAGTACTTC. This codes for CASSLALSSVSYEQYF.

This clonotype has a handful of counts. The chain uses TRBV15 and TRBJ2-3, with 7 bases lining up with TRBD1. The CDR3 has 17 residues. CDR1 is LNHNV, CDR2 YYDKDF, per germline (reference sequence). V gave up 1 base and J gave up 6 bases; unmatched junction bases: 13. The CDR3 DNA follows: TGTGCCACCAGCAGAGCCCCGGGGTGGCAGGGGGTGGATACGCAGTATTTT. Residues: CATSRAPGWQGVDTQYF.

This sequence joins TRBV6-1 and TRBJ2-7, with 7 bases identical to TRBD1. The CDR3 has 15 residues. The J segment lost 2 bases and the V segment lost 2 bases, leaving 6 bases of the junction unmatched. The germline CDR1 and CDR2 sequences are MNHNS and SASEGT. The CDR3 DNA is TGTGCCAGCAGTGAAACGACAGGGTTCGCCTACGAGCAGTACTTC. Translation: CASSETTGFAYEQYF.

The chain has TRBV5-1 and TRBJ2-5; D possibly corresponds to TRBD1 (6 bases). Germline V gives CDR1 SGHRS, CDR2 YFSETQ. The CDR3 contains 14 residues. V was trimmed by 3 bases and J by 2 bases, leaving 11 bases between them. CDR3 nucleotides: TGCGCCAGCAGCTGGGGACACCGACAAGAGACCCAGTACTTC. Residues: CASSWGHRQETQYF.

The sample holds a few counts of this clonotype. This sequence joins TRBV27 and TRBJ2-5; no definite D call. This CDR3 contains 16 residues. The V gene lost 5 bases and the J gene lost 4 bases, with 20 bases spanning the gap. Germline CDR1 reads MNHEY; CDR2 reads SMNVEV (reference sequence). CDR3 DNA: TGTGCCAGCAGTAAATCCCCTCAGCTGGGTCGAGAGACCCAGTACTTC. Encoded protein: CASSKSPQLGRETQYF.

The chain carries TRBV27 and TRBJ2-3; D ambiguous. Germline assignment: CDR1 MNHEY and CDR2 SMNVEV (reference sequence). The CDR3 sequence is 15 residues long. V lost 4 bases to trimming and J lost 2 bases, with 13 bases between them. The chain's CDR3 is CASSSPLDTTDTQYF. The CDR3 DNA is TGTGCCAGCAGTTCCCCTTTAGACACCACAGATACGCAGTATTTT.

This clonotype was counted between two and nine times. The chain links TRBV5-4 to TRBJ2-7; the match to TRBD2 covers 10 bases. This CDR3 spans 14 amino acids. Per the germline V gene, CDR1 is SGHNT and CDR2 is YYREEE (reference sequence). The J segment lost 6 bases and the V segment lost 4 bases, leaving 7 bases of the junction unmatched. CDR3 residues: CASSPGASGSEQYF. DNA for the CDR3: TGTGCCAGCAGCCCTGGAGCTAGCGGGAGCGAGCAGTACTTC.

The CDR3 loop reads CASSPGIDTDTQYF. CDR3 nucleotide sequence: TGCGCCAGCAGCCCCGGGATAGACACAGATACGCAGTATTTT. J is TRBJ2-3 and V is TRBV5-1; a weak D match, TRBD2 (5 bases). V gave up 4 bases and J gave up 2 bases, with 11 bases separating them. There are 14 residues in the CDR3. The germline CDR1 and CDR2 sequences are SGHRS and YFSETQ. The full variable domain, with the rest looked up from reference TRBV5-1 and TRBJ2-3, is KAGVTQTPRYLIKTRGQQVTLSCSPISGHRSVSWYQQTPGQGLQFLFEYFSETQRNKGNFPGRFSGRQFSNSRSEMNVSTLELGDSALYLCASSPGIDTDTQYFGPGTRLTVL.

The chain uses TRBV28 and TRBJ1-2; 8 positions match TRBD1. Trimming cost V 5 bases and J 6 bases; bases outside gene matches: 8. The CDR3 has 14 residues. Germline values: CDR1 MDHEN, CDR2 SYDVKM. The DNA for the CDR3 is TGTGCCAGCAGTCTTCAACCGGGACAGGATGGCTACACCTTC. Translation: CASSLQPGQDGYTF.

This clonotype showed up many times. The genes are TRBV29-1 and TRBJ2-5, with D possibly being TRBD1 (6 bases). Trimming removed 8 bases from V and 3 bases from J, with 19 bases in between. The length of the CDR3 is 14 residues. In germline, CDR1 is SQVTM, CDR2 ANQGSEA. Here the CDR3 DNA reads TGCAGCCTTGTGCCGGGACACGGCGAAGAGACCCAGTACTTC. Translation: CSLVPGHGEETQYF.

This sequence joins TRBV20-1 and TRBJ2-5; the match to TRBD2 covers 11 bases. This CDR3 spans 15 amino acids. Germline loops: CDR1 DFQATT, CDR2 SNEGSKA (reference sequence). V shed 5 bases, J shed 2 bases, and the junction held 7 bases outside the gene matches. The CDR3 nucleotides read TGCAGTGCTCACTCCGGGACTAGCGGTCAAGAGACCCAGTACTTC. This sequence encodes CSAHSGTSGQETQYF.

Many counts were recorded for this clonotype. The V and J genes are TRBV29-1 and TRBJ2-5, with 9 bases matching TRBD1. There are 13 residues in the CDR3. Germline-derived CDR1 and CDR2 are SQVTM and ANQGSEA. V dropped 8 bases and J dropped 4; count of bases not matched to a gene: 8. The CDR3 loop reads CSTPGQGRETQYF. CDR3 in DNA: TGCAGCACCCCGGGACAGGGTCGAGAGACCCAGTACTTC.

CDR3 sequence: CASSPSPGVEQFF. CDR3 nucleotide sequence: TGTGCCAGCAGCCCGTCCCCAGGGGTTGAGCAGTTCTTC. V usage is TRBV3-1 and J usage is TRBJ2-1, with a possible D match to TRBD1 (6 bases). V was trimmed by 4 bases and J by 9 bases, leaving 13 bases between them. This CDR3 has 13 residues. Germline-derived CDR1 and CDR2 are LGHDT and YNNKEL (reference sequence).

CDR3 nucleotide sequence: TGCAGTGCTACGCTAGCGACAAATAGCAATGAGCAGTTCTTC. This gives the protein CSATLATNSNEQFF. The J gene is TRBJ2-1, the V gene TRBV20-1, with D possibly TRBD2 on 6 matching bases. Trimming removed 4 bases at V and 6 bases at J, with 16 bases between. This CDR3 comprises 14 residues. Germline loops: CDR1 DFQATT, CDR2 SNEGSKA (reference sequence).

This clonotype was counted a few times. V gene TRBV29-1 combines with J gene TRBJ1-2, with D perhaps TRBD1 (5 bases). CDR1 SQVTM and CDR2 ANQGSEA come from the germline V gene. The CDR3 contains 15 residues. The ends were cut back, 0 bases at V and 6 bases at J, with 17 bases in the middle. DNA for the CDR3: TGCAGCGTTGAAGATGCGTCAGGGAGGAGGAATGGCTACACCTTC. It specifies CSVEDASGRRNGYTF.

The chain is built from TRBV5-1 and TRBJ2-1, with 9 bases lining up with TRBD2. The germline V gene encodes CDR1 SGHRS and CDR2 YFSETQ. Trimming removed 3 bases from V and 4 bases from J; junction bases left unmatched: 14. The CDR3 runs 18 residues. The CDR3 sequence: CASSYTPGRLAVYNEQFF. Written as DNA, the CDR3 is TGCGCCAGCAGCTATACCCCGGGGCGACTAGCGGTATACAATGAGCAGTTCTTC. The full variable domain, completed using reference TRBV5-1 and TRBJ2-1, is KAGVTQTPRYLIKTRGQQVTLSCSPISGHRSVSWYQQTPGQGLQFLFEYFSETQRNKGNFPGRFSGRQFSNSRSEMNVSTLELGDSALYLCASSYTPGRLAVYNEQFFGPGTRLTVL.

This clonotype was seen many times. The V and J genes are TRBV4-1 and TRBJ2-1; D perhaps matches TRBD2 (6 bases). Germline V CDR1 and CDR2: MGHRA, YSYEKL. With 0 bases removed from V and 2 bases from J, the gap between germline ends came to 11 bases. The length of the CDR3 is 16 residues. Here the CDR3 DNA reads TGCGCCAGCAGCCAAGATAGCGGAGCGACCTACAATGAGCAGTTCTTC. Protein sequence: CASSQDSGATYNEQFF.

This clonotype has a handful of counts. V usage is TRBV9 and J usage is TRBJ2-1, with D possibly being TRBD1 (6 bases). This CDR3 has 13 residues. Germline lookup yields CDR1 SGDLS and CDR2 YYNGEE. The V end lost 0 bases, the J end lost 11 bases, and 12 bases lay between the germline ends. CDR3 amino acids: CASSVGGRDKQFF. The DNA of the CDR3 is TGTGCCAGCAGCGTAGGGGGCCGGGACAAGCAGTTCTTC.

The chain joins TRBV20-1 to TRBJ1-2; D is possibly TRBD1 (5 bases). CDR1 is DFQATT, CDR2 SNEGSKA, per germline (reference sequence). CDR3 length: 14 residues. The V and J ends lost 4 bases and 4 bases respectively, with 16 bases between them. CDR3 residues: CSATRGAGSYGYTF. The CDR3 nucleotides are TGCAGTGCTACCCGTGGGGCGGGGTCCTATGGCTACACCTTC.

V is TRBV27 and J is TRBJ1-5; D is perhaps TRBD1 (6 bases). Germline V CDR1 and CDR2: MNHEY, SMNVEV (reference sequence). Trimming shortened V by 3 bases and J by 5 bases, and 14 bases separated the two germline ends. CDR3 size: 15 residues. CDR3 in amino acids: CASSFGSPGDQPQHF. CDR3 nucleotides: TGTGCCAGCAGTTTTGGATCCCCAGGGGATCAGCCCCAGCATTTT.

V usage is TRBV11-3 and J usage is TRBJ2-3, with 8 bases aligning to TRBD2. Germline CDR1 SGHNT, CDR2 YENEEA. V lost 4 bases and J lost 4; bases outside the gene matches: 10. The CDR3 loop spans 16 amino acids. The CDR3 nucleotides are TGTGCCAGCAGCTGGGGGCAGCGGGAGTCAGCAGATACGCAGTATTTT. Translating it yields CASSWGQRESADTQYF.

The chain uses TRBV6-2 or TRBV6-3 and TRBJ1-5, with 8 nucleotides matching TRBD1. The germline gives CDR1 MNHEY, CDR2 SVGEGT. The CDR3 spans 15 residues. With 6 bases clipped from V and 4 bases from J, the junction kept 8 bases outside the gene matches. For the CDR3, the DNA is TGTGCCAGCAGCTCCGGACAGGGTCGGAATCAGCCCCAGCATTTT. Amino acid sequence: CASSSGQGRNQPQHF.

This chain's CDR3 is CASSEGSANEKLFF. CDR3 coding DNA: TGTGCCAGCAGTGAGGGCAGTGCTAATGAAAAACTGTTTTTT. This chain uses TRBV2 with TRBJ1-4; no firm D call. CDR1 and CDR2 from the germline V gene are SNHLY and FYNNEI. This CDR3 has 14 residues. Trimming left V 3 bases short and J 3 bases short, with 8 bases between.

The gene calls are TRBV30 and TRBJ1-2; no clear D. Germline CDR1 and CDR2: GTSNPN and SVGIG (reference sequence). V shed 1 base and J shed 5 bases, with 5 bases lying between them. The CDR3 consists of 11 residues. The CDR3 region is CAWSEKYGYTF. The CDR3 bases are TGTGCCTGGAGTGAGAAGTATGGCTACACCTTC.